This is a list of T cell receptor beta chains from one sample in a study of blood T cell repertoires in COVID-19. Clones were sequenced by immunoSEQ multiplex PCR, and TCRdb holds only the in-frame ones, with some missing. The data show roughly 40,000 clones, about four fifths seen once. Material for sequencing was peripheral blood. Receptors were obtained from a human donor in a cohort sampled during active COVID-19. Both conserved end residues are part of each CDR3. A D gene is named only where the DNA matches it firmly.

v_gene: TRBV7-9
d_gene: TRBD1
j_gene: TRBJ2-3
CDR3aa: CASSLLQGVKADTQYF

v_gene: TRBV5-1
d_gene: .
j_gene: TRBJ2-4
CDR3aa: CASSSTSTGRPLAKNIQYF

v_gene: TRBV4-3
d_gene: TRBD2
j_gene: TRBJ2-4
CDR3aa: CASSQDPGTSGRNIAKNIQYF

v_gene: TRBV29-1
d_gene: .
j_gene: TRBJ1-3
CDR3aa: CSVLQGGGNTIYF

v_gene: TRBV10-2
d_gene: .
j_gene: TRBJ1-2
CDR3aa: CASSAQDTSNYGYTF

v_gene: TRBV19
d_gene: TRBD1
j_gene: TRBJ2-7
CDR3aa: CASAGQGYEQYF

v_gene: TRBV19
d_gene: TRBD1
j_gene: TRBJ2-4
CDR3aa: CASSARQGEGKNIQYF

v_gene: TRBV21-1
d_gene: .
j_gene: TRBJ2-3
CDR3aa: CASSPRTEIPDTQYF

v_gene: TRBV6-1
d_gene: .
j_gene: TRBJ1-1
CDR3aa: CASSEMRNEAFF

v_gene: TRBV19
d_gene: .
j_gene: TRBJ2-5
CDR3aa: CASSMGLYQETQYF

v_gene: TRBV7-8
d_gene: TRBD2
j_gene: TRBJ2-4
CDR3aa: CASSLAPTSGRHIQYF

v_gene: TRBV6-5
d_gene: .
j_gene: TRBJ2-7
CDR3aa: CASSTGREQYF

v_gene: TRBV28
d_gene: TRBD2
j_gene: TRBJ2-7
CDR3aa: CASSLSAGRGYEQYF

v_gene: TRBV28
d_gene: TRBD1
j_gene: TRBJ1-1
CDR3aa: CASSLGQGPGTEAFF

v_gene: TRBV19
d_gene: TRBD2
j_gene: TRBJ2-2
CDR3aa: CASSLAGGANTGELFF

v_gene: TRBV13
d_gene: .
j_gene: TRBJ2-3
CDR3aa: CASSSDLANFLDTQYF

v_gene: TRBV9
d_gene: TRBD1
j_gene: TRBJ1-1
CDR3aa: CASSARLLGDSEAFF

v_gene: TRBV12-5
d_gene: TRBD1
j_gene: TRBJ1-5
CDR3aa: CASGSQGANQPQHF

v_gene: TRBV18
d_gene: TRBD1
j_gene: TRBJ1-2
CDR3aa: CASSPLNDRGLSGYTF

v_gene: TRBV19
d_gene: TRBD1
j_gene: TRBJ1-2
CDR3aa: CASTRTGNYGYTF

v_gene: TRBV19
d_gene: TRBD2
j_gene: TRBJ2-7
CDR3aa: CASSPWTSGSYEQYF

v_gene: TRBV7-9
d_gene: .
j_gene: TRBJ2-1
CDR3aa: CASSLPGTVQSSYNEQFF

v_gene: TRBV9
d_gene: TRBD1
j_gene: TRBJ1-2
CDR3aa: CASGTAYGYTF

v_gene: TRBV7-2
d_gene: .
j_gene: TRBJ2-1
CDR3aa: CASSLSSGNNEQFF

v_gene: TRBV19
d_gene: .
j_gene: TRBJ1-2
CDR3aa: CASSRDTSNYGYTF

v_gene: TRBV7-2
d_gene: .
j_gene: TRBJ2-2
CDR3aa: CASSRWQHRVGAGELFF

v_gene: TRBV24-1
d_gene: .
j_gene: TRBJ2-2
CDR3aa: CATSDFRTANTGELFF

v_gene: TRBV6-5
d_gene: TRBD2
j_gene: TRBJ2-7
CDR3aa: CASSRTSGLSYEQYF

v_gene: TRBV7-9
d_gene: TRBD1
j_gene: TRBJ1-3
CDR3aa: CASSSRTGGNTIYF

v_gene: TRBV6-5
d_gene: TRBD2
j_gene: TRBJ2-3
CDR3aa: CASKTSGRRADTQYF

v_gene: TRBV4-3
d_gene: .
j_gene: TRBJ2-1
CDR3aa: CASSQSTGGANEQFF

v_gene: TRBV11-3
d_gene: TRBD1
j_gene: TRBJ2-7
CDR3aa: CASSLGGQGYREQYF

v_gene: TRBV15
d_gene: .
j_gene: TRBJ1-2
CDR3aa: CATSRGGVTHYGYTF

v_gene: TRBV14
d_gene: TRBD1
j_gene: TRBJ1-2
CDR3aa: CASSQEPQGASYGYTF

v_gene: TRBV7-9
d_gene: .
j_gene: TRBJ2-7
CDR3aa: CASSFSRDTSSYEQYF

v_gene: TRBV19
d_gene: .
j_gene: TRBJ1-2
CDR3aa: CASSIDAGVRGYTF

v_gene: TRBV30
d_gene: .
j_gene: TRBJ1-1
CDR3aa: CAWSDFREAFF

v_gene: TRBV3-1/TRBV3-2
d_gene: TRBD2
j_gene: TRBJ2-1
CDR3aa: CASSRGTSGSSYNEQFF

v_gene: TRBV5-5
d_gene: .
j_gene: TRBJ2-3
CDR3aa: CASSKQQPPGLTQYF

v_gene: TRBV28
d_gene: TRBD1
j_gene: TRBJ1-1
CDR3aa: CASSLQGAGEAFF

v_gene: TRBV7-9
d_gene: .
j_gene: TRBJ2-5
CDR3aa: CASSPLSVQETQYF

v_gene: TRBV30
d_gene: .
j_gene: TRBJ1-2
CDR3aa: CAWSVGRGIYGYTF

v_gene: TRBV18
d_gene: .
j_gene: TRBJ2-1
CDR3aa: CASSPGSDNEQFF

v_gene: TRBV6-2/TRBV6-3
d_gene: TRBD2
j_gene: TRBJ2-7
CDR3aa: CASSWTSGRSYEQYF

v_gene: TRBV18
d_gene: .
j_gene: TRBJ1-4
CDR3aa: CASSAGLNEKLFF

v_gene: TRBV18
d_gene: .
j_gene: TRBJ1-5
CDR3aa: CASSPRKQSSSNQPQHF

v_gene: TRBV19
d_gene: .
j_gene: TRBJ1-1
CDR3aa: CASSTRQAGDTEAFF

v_gene: TRBV30
d_gene: .
j_gene: TRBJ1-4
CDR3aa: CAFRGEKLFF

v_gene: TRBV6-2/TRBV6-3
d_gene: .
j_gene: TRBJ2-2
CDR3aa: CASSSRATGELFF

v_gene: TRBV25-1
d_gene: .
j_gene: TRBJ2-1
CDR3aa: CASTLYNEQFF

v_gene: TRBV28
d_gene: .
j_gene: TRBJ2-5
CDR3aa: CASSPQETQYF

v_gene: TRBV5-1
d_gene: .
j_gene: TRBJ1-1
CDR3aa: CASSLEGSLGTEAFF

v_gene: TRBV30
d_gene: .
j_gene: TRBJ2-7
CDR3aa: CAWSGGTVDEQYF

v_gene: TRBV6-2/TRBV6-3
d_gene: .
j_gene: TRBJ2-7
CDR3aa: CASSYSGTNDEQYF